The rows below give T cell receptor beta chains drawn from one sample of a study of post-analysis software for immune sequencing data. TCRdb re-called the PCR reads with MiXCR, one entry per CDR3 protein. Among about 760,000 distinct CDR3 sequences listed, roughly 30% were seen once. The sequenced sample consisted of blood. The receptors stem from a girl between 10 and 17 years old with multiple sclerosis. CDR3s include the opening cysteine and the closing phenylalanine or tryptophan. A D gene is named only where the DNA matches it firmly. Clone size, where shown, is once, few, many, or a class for clones that have expanded.

clone_size	v_call	d_call	j_call	cdr3_aa	cdr3_nt
few	TRBV28	TRBD1	TRBJ2-5	CASSAPGQGLEQYF	TGTGCCAGCAGTGCACCGGGACAGGGCTTGGAGCAGTACTTC
few	TRBV7-2	TRBD2	TRBJ2-1	CASSLGLAPHNEQFF	TGTGCCAGCAGCCTTGGACTAGCGCCTCACAATGAGCAGTTCTTC
few	TRBV27	TRBD1	TRBJ1-2	CASSLSAGGAYGYTF	TGTGCCAGCAGTTTATCGGCAGGGGGTGCCTATGGCTACACCTTC
.	TRBV20-1	.	TRBJ2-1	CSAGLGAYNEQFF	TGCAGTGCTGGGCTAGGCGCCTACAATGAGCAGTTCTTC
.	TRBV20-1	TRBD2	TRBJ2-3	CSASGTTGIDTQYF	TGCAGTGCTTCCGGGACTACTGGTATTGATACGCAGTATTTT
.	TRBV4-1	TRBD1	TRBJ2-5	CASSHLTGSETQYF	TGCGCCAGCAGCCATTTGACAGGGAGCGAGACCCAGTACTTC
few	TRBV4-3	TRBD2	TRBJ2-1	CASSQEGRLAGPLGASEQFF	TGCGCCAGCAGCCAAGAAGGCCGCCTAGCGGGCCCACTTGGGGCTTCTGAGCAGTTCTTC
.	TRBV7-2	.	TRBJ1-1	CASSHPGWIEAFF	TGTGCCAGCAGCCACCCAGGGTGGATTGAAGCTTTCTTT
few	TRBV7-2	.	TRBJ2-1	CASNLLGTAPNEQFF	TGTGCCAGCAACCTCCTCGGGACGGCCCCCAATGAGCAGTTCTTC
.	TRBV28	TRBD2	TRBJ2-1	CASESSGLAGASFRVSSYNEQFF	TGTGCCAGCGAGTCATCGGGACTAGCGGGAGCATCGTTCCGGGTGAGCTCCTACAATGAGCAGTTCTTC
.	TRBV11-2	.	TRBJ2-7	CASSLGGSGFYERYF	TGTGCCAGCAGCTTAGGGGGGTCGGGGTTTTACGAGCGGTACTTC
many	TRBV7-9	.	TRBJ2-7	CASRRGSYEQYF	TGTGCCAGCCGGAGGGGTTCGTACGAGCAGTACTTC
few	TRBV5-1	.	TRBJ2-3	CASSPGLQQDTDTQYF	TGCGCCAGCAGCCCGGGACTTCAACAGGACACAGATACGCAGTATTTT
.	TRBV12-3/TRBV12-4	TRBD2	TRBJ2-1	CASSFTSGTSSYNEQFF	TGTGCCAGCAGTTTTACTAGCGGGACGAGCTCCTACAATGAGCAGTTCTTC
.	TRBV20-1	.	TRBJ2-5	CSARGPQDRETQYF	TGCAGTGCTAGAGGCCCCCAGGACCGAGAGACCCAGTACTTC
.	TRBV7-2	.	TRBJ2-2	CASRRIRGTGGELFF	TGTGCCAGCCGACGAATTAGGGGTACTGGCGGGGAGCTGTTTTTT
.	TRBV6-5	.	TRBJ2-3	CASSQGMSTDTQYF	TGTGCCAGCAGCCAAGGGATGTCCACAGATACGCAGTATTTT
once	TRBV12-3/TRBV12-4	.	TRBJ1-6	CASSLSWGGHSPLHF	TGTGCCAGCAGCCTAAGTTGGGGAGGGCATTCACCCCTCCACTTT
few	TRBV20-1	.	TRBJ1-1	CSATTRERAFF	TGCAGTGCAACCACCCGGGAAAGAGCTTTCTTT
.	TRBV20-1	.	TRBJ2-5	CSARTVVVGDQETQYF	TGCAGTGCTAGGACTGTCGTTGTGGGGGACCAAGAGACCCAGTACTTC
.	TRBV9	.	TRBJ2-3	CASSVRGITDTQYF	TGTGCCAGCAGCGTCCGGGGGATCACAGATACGCAGTATTTT
few	TRBV24-1	TRBD1	TRBJ2-1	CATSDGQAIYNEQFF	TGTGCCACCAGTGACGGACAGGCGATCTACAATGAGCAGTTCTTC
.	TRBV29-1	TRBD2	TRBJ2-5	CSVETAGAVQETQYF	TGCAGCGTTGAGACGGCGGGAGCAGTCCAAGAGACCCAGTACTTC
few	TRBV7-2	TRBD1	TRBJ2-7	CASSLVGTGREQYF	TGTGCCAGCAGCTTAGTCGGGACAGGGCGCGAGCAGTACTTC
.	TRBV10-3	.	TRBJ2-6	CAIGRQDSGANVLTF	TGTGCCATCGGGCGGCAGGACTCTGGGGCCAACGTCCTGACTTTC
few	TRBV20-1	TRBD2	TRBJ2-7	CSARGLAGSFWEQYF	TGCAGTGCTAGAGGGCTAGCGGGGTCCTTCTGGGAGCAGTACTTC
.	TRBV20-1	.	TRBJ2-7	CSAPGQKVYEQYF	TGCAGTGCGCCCGGACAGAAAGTCTACGAGCAGTACTTC
.	TRBV4-3	.	TRBJ2-3	CAGSQADRFTDTQYF	TGCGCCGGCAGCCAGGCGGACAGATTCACAGATACGCAGTATTTT
.	TRBV7-2	.	TRBJ1-5	CASSRTSDNQPQHF	TGTGCCAGCAGCCGGACAAGTGACAATCAGCCCCAGCATTTT
few	TRBV10-3	.	TRBJ2-5	CAISDLDGTQYF	TGTGCCATCAGTGACCTAGACGGGACCCAGTACTTC
.	TRBV20-1	TRBD1	TRBJ1-1	CSASQGVNTEAFF	TGCAGTGCTAGCCAGGGGGTAAACACTGAAGCTTTCTTT
.	TRBV5-4	TRBD1	TRBJ1-1	CASSLGGGRGWETEAFF	TGTGCCAGCAGCTTGGGCGGCGGCAGGGGGTGGGAAACTGAAGCTTTCTTT
.	TRBV27	.	TRBJ1-6	CASRNTVDALSRHSPLHF	TGTGCCAGCCGAAATACGGTGGACGCGTTATCCCGTCATTCACCCCTCCACTTT
.	TRBV10-3	.	TRBJ1-1	CAISESGDTEAFF	TGTGCCATCAGTGAGTCCGGGGACACTGAAGCTTTCTTT
few	TRBV5-1	.	TRBJ1-4	CASSPEWTRTEKLFF	TGCGCCAGCAGCCCAGAATGGACAAGAACAGAAAAACTGTTTTTT
few	TRBV7-2	.	TRBJ1-2	CASSLGREGYTF	TGTGCCAGCAGCTTAGGAAGGGAGGGCTACACCTTC
.	TRBV7-2	TRBD1	TRBJ1-6	CASSDPTGLGSPLHF	TGTGCCAGCAGCGATCCGACAGGGCTTGGATCACCCCTCCACTTT
once	TRBV4-1	TRBD1	TRBJ1-2	CAGSQGTGDGYTF	TGCGCCGGCAGCCAAGGGACAGGGGATGGCTACACCTTC
few	TRBV12-3/TRBV12-4	TRBD1	TRBJ1-5	CASTQDRGSNQPQHF	TGTGCCAGCACCCAGGACAGGGGGAGCAATCAGCCCCAGCATTTT